The 3 T cell receptor beta chains presented below share a single source sample, sequenced in a study of Graves' ophthalmopathy and Graves' hyperthyroidism. Amplification of TCR beta CDR3 regions used RNA transcripts. HTBI-primed RT-PCR formed the first round, and a multiplex PCR formed the second. MiXCR, run by TCRdb on the multiplex PCR reads, gives a single entry per CDR3 protein. The sample lists about 600,000 distinct CDR3 sequences, about two fifths occurring once. The specimen sequenced was peripheral blood or thyroid tissue (not recorded which). Every receptor here comes from an adult man with Graves' hyperthyroidism.

This clonotype occurred a few times. The chain combines TRBV6-6 with TRBJ1-1; TRBD1 might be the D (5 bases). V was cut by 7 bases and J by 6 bases, with 24 bases left in between. The CDR3 has 16 residues. Germline lookup yields CDR1 MNHNY and CDR2 SVGAGI (reference sequence). CDR3 amino acids: CASTQHGGGGYAEAFF. In DNA form, the CDR3 reads TGTGCCAGCACCCAACACGGGGGGGGAGGTTACGCTGAAGCTTTCTTT.

This clonotype was detected many times. The J gene is TRBJ1-6, the V gene TRBV5-1, with TRBD1 identical over 7 bases. CDR1 SGHRS and CDR2 YFSETQ come from the germline V gene. CDR3 length: 13 amino acids. V trimming: 7 bases; J trimming: 10 bases; junction bases outside the gene matches: 8. The CDR3 DNA reads as TGCGCCAGCCGTACAGGGGACCACTCACCCCTCCACTTT. Amino acid sequence: CASRTGDHSPLHF.

This clonotype was counted a single time. This may be a read error, as it is one base from a much larger clone. The CDR3 end shows no conserved phenylalanine or tryptophan, and so a read error is likely. This chain uses TRBV10-3 with TRBJ1-1, with D possibly matching TRBD1 (5 bases). The CDR3 sequence is 12 residues long. Germline assignment: CDR1 ENHRY and CDR2 SYGVKD. The DNA for the CDR3 is TGTGCCAGCAGTTACGCAGGGTTTGAAGCTTTCCTT. Residues: CASSYAGFEAFL.